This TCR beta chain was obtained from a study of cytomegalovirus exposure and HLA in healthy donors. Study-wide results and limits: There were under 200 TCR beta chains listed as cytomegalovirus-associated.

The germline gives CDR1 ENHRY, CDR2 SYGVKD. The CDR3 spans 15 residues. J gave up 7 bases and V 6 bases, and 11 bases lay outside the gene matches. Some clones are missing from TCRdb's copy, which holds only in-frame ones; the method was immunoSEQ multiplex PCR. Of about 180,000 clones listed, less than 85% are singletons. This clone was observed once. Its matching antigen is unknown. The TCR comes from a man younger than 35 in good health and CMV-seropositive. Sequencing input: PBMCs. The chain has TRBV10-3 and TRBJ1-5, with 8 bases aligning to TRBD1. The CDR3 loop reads CAISLDRGRDQPQHF. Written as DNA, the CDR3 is TGTGCCATCAGCCTCGACAGGGGTAGAGACCAGCCCCAGCATTTT.